What follows describes a single TCR beta chain. Its target is not known. With baseline, cycle 4 day 1, and cycle 7 day 1 as timepoints, blood was sampled. The germline V and J ends were trimmed by 2 bases and 1 base, with 6 bases remaining between them. The germline CDR1 and CDR2 sequences are SNHLY and FYNNEI. The CDR3 is 14 amino acids. Here immunoSEQ multiplex PCR was the method, and the copy in TCRdb shows in-frame clones only, minus some. The sample records 69,000 or so clones, roughly 85% being singletons. This specimen comes from a study of OX40 agonist ivuxolimab in advanced cancers. Across the study: Ivuxolimab was administered intravenously to patients at 0.01 to 10 mg/kg every 2 weeks. Study-level findings and limits: CD4+ and CD8+ blood T cells expanded clonally by week 6 at 0.1 to 3.0 mg/kg.

This clonotype was obtained from an adult with an advanced solid tumor such as melanoma, head and neck, liver or kidney cancer. The sequencing here drew on CD4+ or CD8+ T cells sorted from blood, taken in a trial of the OX40 agonist ivuxolimab. The chain recombines TRBV2 with TRBJ2-1, with unresolved D. The CDR3 bases are TGTGCCAGCAGTGAACGCTCTTCCTACAATGAGCAGTTCTTC. Protein: CASSERSSYNEQFF.